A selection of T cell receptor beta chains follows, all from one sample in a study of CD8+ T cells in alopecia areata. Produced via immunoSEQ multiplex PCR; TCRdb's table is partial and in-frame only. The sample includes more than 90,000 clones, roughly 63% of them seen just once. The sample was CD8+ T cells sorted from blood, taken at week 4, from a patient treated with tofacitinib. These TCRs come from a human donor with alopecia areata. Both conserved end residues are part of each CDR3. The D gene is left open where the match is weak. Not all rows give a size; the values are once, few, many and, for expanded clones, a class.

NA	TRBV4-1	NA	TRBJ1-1	TGCGCCAGCAGCCGGAATACAGGGAACACTGAAGCTTTCTTT	CASSRNTGNTEAFF
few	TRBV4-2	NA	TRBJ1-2	TGTGCCAGCAGCCAAGACCGGGGAACGATACATTATGGTGGCTACACCTTC	CASSQDRGTIHYGGYTF
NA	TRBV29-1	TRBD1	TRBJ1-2	TGCAGCGTAGGGGACAGGATCGATGGCTACACCTTC	CSVGDRIDGYTF
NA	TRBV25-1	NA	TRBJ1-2	TGTGCCAGCTTCCGGGGTTCGGGCTATGGCTACACCTTC	CASFRGSGYGYTF
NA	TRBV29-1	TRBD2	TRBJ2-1	TGCAGCGTATACTTACCTAGCGGGGGAGCTACCTACAATGAGCAGTTCTTC	CSVYLPSGGATYNEQFF
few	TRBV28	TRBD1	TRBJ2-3	TGTGCCAGCAGTTCTGACAGGGGAACAGATACGCAGTATTTT	CASSSDRGTDTQYF
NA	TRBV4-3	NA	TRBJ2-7	TGCGCCAGCAGCCAAGAGAGGGGGGGCCTTTACGAGCAGTACTTC	CASSQERGGLYEQYF
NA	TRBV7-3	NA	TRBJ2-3	TGTGCCAGCAGGTTTACAGCCCGGGGTACGCAGTATTTT	CASRFTARGTQYF
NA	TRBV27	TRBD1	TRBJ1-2	TGTGCCAGCAGTTGGTCCGGGACAGGGGCGCACTATGGCTACACCTTC	CASSWSGTGAHYGYTF
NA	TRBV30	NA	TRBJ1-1	TGTGCCTGGAGTGAGGTTGAAGCTTTCTTT	CAWSEVEAFF
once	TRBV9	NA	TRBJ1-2	TGTGCCAGCAGCGCCGGCGGGGCAGGACCGAACTATGGCTACACCTTC	CASSAGGAGPNYGYTF
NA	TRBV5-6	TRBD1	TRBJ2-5	TGTGCCAGCAGCGGCAGGGACAGCGGCCAAGAGACCCAGTACTTC	CASSGRDSGQETQYF
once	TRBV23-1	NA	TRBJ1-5	TGCGCCAGCACCAGGGTCGGGCAGGGAAACAATAGCAATCAGCCCCAGCATTTT	CASTRVGQGNNSNQPQHF
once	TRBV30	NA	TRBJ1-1	TGTGCCTGGAAGATGGACAGTTACATGAACACTGAAGCTTTCTTT	CAWKMDSYMNTEAFF
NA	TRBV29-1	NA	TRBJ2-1	TGCAGCGTTGAGGGTGATAGGGAAACTGACAATGAGCAGTTCTTC	CSVEGDRETDNEQFF